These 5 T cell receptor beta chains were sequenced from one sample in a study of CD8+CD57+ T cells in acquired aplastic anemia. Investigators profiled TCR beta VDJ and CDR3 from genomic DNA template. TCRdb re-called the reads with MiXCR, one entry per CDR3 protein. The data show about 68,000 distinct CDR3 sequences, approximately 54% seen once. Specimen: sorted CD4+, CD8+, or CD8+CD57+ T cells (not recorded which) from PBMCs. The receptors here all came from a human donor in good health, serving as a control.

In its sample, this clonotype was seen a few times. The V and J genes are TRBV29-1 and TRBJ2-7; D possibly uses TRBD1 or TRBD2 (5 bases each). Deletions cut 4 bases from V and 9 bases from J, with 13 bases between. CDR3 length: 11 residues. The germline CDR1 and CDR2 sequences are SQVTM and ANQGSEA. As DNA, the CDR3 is TGCAGCGTTGGGGGGAGAGAGGGGCAGTACTTC. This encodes CSVGGREGQYF.

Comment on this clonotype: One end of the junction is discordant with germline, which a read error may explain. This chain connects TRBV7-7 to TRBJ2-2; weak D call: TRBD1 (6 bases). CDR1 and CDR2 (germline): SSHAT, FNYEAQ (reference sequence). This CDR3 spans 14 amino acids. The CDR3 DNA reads TGTGCCAGCAGGAGGGACACGAACGCCGGGGAGCTGTTTTTT. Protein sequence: CASRRDTNAGELFF.

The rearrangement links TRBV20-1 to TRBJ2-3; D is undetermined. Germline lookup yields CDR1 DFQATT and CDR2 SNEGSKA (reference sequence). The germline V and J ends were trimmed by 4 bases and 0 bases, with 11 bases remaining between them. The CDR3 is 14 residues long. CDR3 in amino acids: CSAMRPSSTDTQYF. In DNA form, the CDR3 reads TGCAGTGCTATGAGGCCTTCTAGCACAGATACGCAGTATTTT.

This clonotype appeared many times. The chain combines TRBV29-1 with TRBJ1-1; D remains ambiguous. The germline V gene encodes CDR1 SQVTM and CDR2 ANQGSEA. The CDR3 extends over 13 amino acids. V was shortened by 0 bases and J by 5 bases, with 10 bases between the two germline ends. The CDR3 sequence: CSVEDAGRTEAFF. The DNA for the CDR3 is TGCAGCGTTGAAGACGCGGGTCGGACTGAAGCTTTCTTT.

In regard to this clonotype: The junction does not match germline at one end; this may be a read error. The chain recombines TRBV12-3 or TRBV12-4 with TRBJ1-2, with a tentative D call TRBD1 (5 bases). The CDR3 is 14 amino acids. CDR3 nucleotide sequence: TGTGCCAGCAGCTTAGATCAGGGATTTGATGGCTACACCTTC. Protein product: CASSLDQGFDGYTF.